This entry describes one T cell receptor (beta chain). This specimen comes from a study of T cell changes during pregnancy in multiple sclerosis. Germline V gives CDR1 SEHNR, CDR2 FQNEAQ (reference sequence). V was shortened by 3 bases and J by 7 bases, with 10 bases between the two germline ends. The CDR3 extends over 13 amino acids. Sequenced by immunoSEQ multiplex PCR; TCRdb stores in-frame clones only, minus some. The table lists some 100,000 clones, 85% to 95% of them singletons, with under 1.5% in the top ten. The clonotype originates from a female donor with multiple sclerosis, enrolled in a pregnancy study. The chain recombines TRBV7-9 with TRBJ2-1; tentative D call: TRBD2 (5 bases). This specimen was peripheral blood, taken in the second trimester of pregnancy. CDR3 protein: CASSLDSGNEQFF. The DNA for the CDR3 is TGTGCCAGCAGCTTGGACTCCGGAAATGAGCAGTTCTTC.